This T cell receptor beta chain emerged from a study of blood T cells in healthy people across ages. Study-level results: One million T cells yielded diversity estimates that were considered underestimates.

V was cut by 6 bases and J by 9 bases, with 18 bases left in between. The CDR3 length is 15 residues. Points on this clonotype: Antigen unknown.

Combining a sample-barcoded 5' primer with a J-beta primer mix, a second PCR ran for roughly 6 to 12 cycles. In TCRdb, the 5' RACE reads were re-called with MiXCR into one record per CDR3 protein. The table records about 1.5 million distinct CDR3 sequences, roughly 43% of them present only once. The TCR was taken from a woman younger than 35 in good health. The chain links TRBV12-3 or TRBV12-4 to TRBJ1-6, with TRBD1 as a possible D gene (6 bases). The sequenced material came from blood. The CDR3 DNA reads TGTGCCAGCAGGTTAAGTAGGGGGGCCGGTTCACCCCTCCACTTT. Translated: CASRLSRGAGSPLHF.